Each of the 15 T cell receptor beta chains below was sequenced from the same sample in a study of cytomegalovirus exposure and HLA in healthy donors. 13 Jbeta primers and 60 Vbeta primers were used for the PCR. The repertoire was sequenced with immunoSEQ multiplex PCR; TCRdb's copy has only in-frame clones and lacks some. Seen here are roughly 140,000 clones, almost 80% observed once, and the top ten hold roughly 0.7%. Material for sequencing was PBMCs. These receptor sequences come from a male donor in good health and CMV-seronegative.

The sample holds a few counts of this clone. The CDR3 region is CASSQDWSSGSNEQYF. The CDR3 nucleotides read TGCGCCAGCAGCCAAGATTGGAGTAGCGGGAGTAATGAGCAGTACTTC. The V gene is TRBV4-3, the J gene TRBJ2-7, with 9 bases aligning to TRBD2. Germline CDR1 is LGHNA and CDR2 is YSLEER. This CDR3 has 16 amino acids. Losses at the gene ends were 0 bases for V and 7 bases for J; bases not matched to a gene: 10.

V usage is TRBV18 and J usage is TRBJ1-2, with D uncertain. V was clipped by 3 bases and J by 2 bases, with 13 bases between them. CDR1 and CDR2 (germline): KGHSH, LQKENI. The CDR3 length is 15 residues. CDR3 in amino acids: CASSPGMRANYGYTF. CDR3 nucleotide sequence: TGTGCCAGCTCACCTGGTATGAGGGCCAACTATGGCTACACCTTC. Full variable domain (rest looked up from reference TRBV18 and TRBJ1-2): NAGVMQNPRHLVRRRGQEARLRCSPMKGHSHVYWYRQLPEEGLKFMVYLQKENIIDESGMPKERFSAEFPKEGPSILRIQQVVRGDSAAYFCASSPGMRANYGYTFGSGTRLTVV.

The chain is built from TRBV11-2 and TRBJ2-1; 12 positions agree with TRBD2. V shed 5 bases, J shed 3 bases, and the junction held 5 bases outside the gene matches. CDR3 length: 16 residues. From germline, CDR1 is SGHAT and CDR2 FQNNGV. This CDR3 reads CASSLGLAGRYNEQFF. In DNA form, the CDR3 reads TGTGCCAGCAGCCTCGGACTAGCGGGACGCTACAATGAGCAGTTCTTC.

V gene TRBV9 combines with J gene TRBJ2-2; a weak D match, TRBD2 (5 bases). The CDR3 consists of 18 residues. CDR1 is SGDLS and CDR2 is YYNGEE in the germline V gene. Trimming removed 0 bases at V and 1 base at J, with 16 bases between. In DNA form, the CDR3 reads TGTGCCAGCAGCGTAGGAGGGTCGGGCCCGAAGAACACCGGGGAGCTGTTTTTT. It is translated as CASSVGGSGPKNTGELFF.

This clone showed up just a few times. The CDR3 region is CASAGNTEAFF. CDR3 DNA sequence: TGTGCCAGCGCAGGGAACACTGAAGCTTTCTTT. The chain recombines TRBV2 with TRBJ1-1; D not resolved. Germline loops: CDR1 SNHLY, CDR2 FYNNEI. This CDR3 region has 11 residues. V shed 8 bases and J shed 1 base, with 5 bases lying between them.

This chain uses TRBV2 with TRBJ1-5; D unresolved. The CDR3 loop spans 15 amino acids. The germline V gene has CDR1 SNHLY and CDR2 FYNNEI. V was clipped by 2 bases and J by 0 bases, with 8 bases between them. The CDR3 is CASSEYSFSNQPQHF. The CDR3, as DNA: TGTGCCAGCAGTGAATACAGTTTTAGCAATCAGCCCCAGCATTTT.

This sequence joins TRBV7-6 and TRBJ2-7; 9 bases agree with TRBD2. In germline, CDR1 is SGHVS, CDR2 FNYEAQ. The CDR3 spans 14 residues. Trimming removed 2 bases from V and 6 bases from J; junction bases left unmatched: 5. The DNA of the CDR3 is TGTGCCAGCAGCTTATTTCTAGCGGGAATCGAGCAGTACTTC. This encodes CASSLFLAGIEQYF.

This clone was counted once. The CDR3 DNA reads TGTGCCACCTCGCCAAATAGCGTCGGCAATCAGCCCCAGCATTTT. Amino acid sequence: CATSPNSVGNQPQHF. The rearrangement uses TRBV27 and TRBJ1-5; no definite D call. V shed 10 bases and J shed 2 bases, with 18 bases lying between them. This CDR3 has 15 amino acids. Per the germline V gene, CDR1 is MNHEY and CDR2 is SMNVEV (reference sequence).

The table lists this clone with a count of one. This sequence joins TRBV19 and TRBJ1-4; possible D gene TRBD1, 6 bases. Per germline, CDR1 LNHDA and CDR2 SQIVND (reference sequence). Trimming pared 6 bases from V and 6 bases from J, leaving 20 bases between. This CDR3 has 16 residues. This chain's CDR3 is CASSKSTGIGDEKLFF. The CDR3 region has the DNA TGTGCCAGTAGCAAAAGCACAGGGATTGGAGATGAAAAACTGTTTTTT.

This clone occurred once. This rearrangement joins TRBV27 to TRBJ1-1; no clear D. This CDR3 has 16 amino acids. V was pared by 6 bases and J by 3 bases, with 20 bases between. Germline CDR1 MNHEY, CDR2 SMNVEV (reference sequence). CDR3 region: CASSVWGGGRDTEAFF. CDR3 nucleotides: TGTGCCAGCAGCGTCTGGGGAGGCGGTAGGGACACTGAAGCTTTCTTT.

The chain is built from TRBV2 and TRBJ1-6; no clear D gene. There are 13 residues in the CDR3. V was shortened by 9 bases and J by 0 bases, with 6 bases between the two germline ends. Germline V gene data show CDR1 as SNHLY and CDR2 as FYNNEI. The DNA for the CDR3 is TGTGCCAGGAGGGACTCCTATAATTCACCCCTCCACTTT. Its protein is CARRDSYNSPLHF.

This clone was counted once. The V gene is TRBV7-8, the J gene TRBJ1-2; the D is unclear. This CDR3 region has 12 residues. V was trimmed by 1 base and J by 8 bases, leaving 8 bases between them. Looked up from germline, CDR1 is SGHVS and CDR2 is FQNEAQ. This CDR3 is CASSLVVGGYTF. As DNA, the CDR3 is TGTGCCAGCAGCTTAGTCGTTGGCGGCTACACCTTC.

The rearrangement uses TRBV7-3 and TRBJ1-2; tentative D call: TRBD1 (6 bases). Germline V gives CDR1 SGHTA, CDR2 FQGTGA. There are 13 residues in the CDR3. The V end lost 5 bases, the J end lost 4 bases, and 11 bases lay between the germline ends. The CDR3 nucleotides read TGTGCCAGCAGCACACCAGGGGTCTATGGCTACACCTTC. Residues: CASSTPGVYGYTF.

This clone was counted once. This chain joins TRBV19 and TRBJ2-1; D is unresolved. Germline CDR1 LNHDA, CDR2 SQIVND (reference sequence). This CDR3 contains 15 residues. V lost 5 bases to trimming and J lost 0 bases, with 11 bases between them. Here the CDR3 DNA reads TGTGCCAGTAGTGTCTTTGCTAACTCCTACAATGAGCAGTTCTTC. Translation gives CASSVFANSYNEQFF.

The CDR3 coding sequence is TGTGCCAGCAGTTCGCAAACAGGGATGGGGTTCTATGGCTACACCTTC. Protein product: CASSSQTGMGFYGYTF. The V gene is TRBV27, the J gene TRBJ1-2, with a tentative D call TRBD1 (6 bases). Germline assignment: CDR1 MNHEY and CDR2 SMNVEV (reference sequence). The CDR3 totals 16 residues. V lost 4 bases to trimming and J lost 4 bases, with 19 bases between them.